The 32 T cell receptor beta chains given below trace back to one sample, sequenced in a study of CD8 T cells in Susac syndrome. Random hexamers were used to reverse transcribe roughly 0.45 to 1 ug of RNA. Each CDR3 protein is one row after TCRdb ran MiXCR on the immunoSEQ multiplex PCR reads. The sample lists 90,000 to 150,000 distinct CDR3 sequences, 94% occurring once. The sequenced material came from CD4+ T cells from PBMCs. These receptors were collected from a human donor in good health.

The gene calls are TRBV4-1 and TRBJ2-3, with unresolved D. This CDR3 spans 14 amino acids. Trimming left V 4 bases short and J 5 bases short, with 13 bases between. CDR1 is MGHRA and CDR2 is YSYEKL in the germline V gene. In DNA, the CDR3 is TGCGCCAGCAGCCTGGAAGGGTTTAGAGATACGCAGTATTTT. Translated, it gives CASSLEGFRDTQYF.

DNA for the CDR3: TGCGCCAGCAGTGCGACCGGGACTAGCGGGAGTGGGACCCAGTACTTC. It specifies CASSATGTSGSGTQYF. The V gene is TRBV10-2, the J gene TRBJ2-5; 14 bases align to TRBD2. J gave up 7 bases and V 4 bases, and 8 bases lay outside the gene matches. This CDR3 has 16 amino acids. CDR1 and CDR2 from the germline V gene are WSHSY and SAAADI.

The chain joins TRBV30 to TRBJ2-1; 15 bases map to TRBD2. CDR1 GTSNPN and CDR2 SVGIG come from the germline V gene (reference sequence). The CDR3 extends over 16 amino acids. V dropped 4 bases and J dropped 0; count of bases not matched to a gene: 1. The CDR3 region has the DNA TGTGCCTGGACGGGACTAGCGGGAGGCTCCTACAATGAGCAGTTCTTC. It translates to CAWTGLAGGSYNEQFF.

The chain has TRBV12-3 or TRBV12-4 and TRBJ2-7; TRBD1 or TRBD2 may be the D gene (5 bases each). The CDR3 loop spans 14 amino acids. V was pared by 5 bases and J by 2 bases, with 13 bases between. DNA of the CDR3: TGTGCCAGCAGTCCCAGGGACGGCCCCTACGAGCAGTACTTC. It is translated as CASSPRDGPYEQYF.

The V gene is TRBV6-2 or TRBV6-3, the J gene TRBJ1-5; the match to TRBD1 covers 8 bases. Per the germline V gene, CDR1 is MNHEY and CDR2 is SVGEGT. V lost 6 bases to trimming and J lost 0 bases; unmatched junction nucleotides: 4. This CDR3 spans 15 amino acids. The CDR3 reads CASRLTGGSNQPQHF. As DNA, the CDR3 is TGTGCCAGCAGACTAACAGGGGGTAGCAATCAGCCCCAGCATTTT.

This clonotype was seen a single time. The V and J genes are TRBV5-1 and TRBJ2-5; D ambiguous. This CDR3 has 15 amino acids. Looked up from germline, CDR1 is SGHRS and CDR2 is YFSETQ. Deletions cut 1 base from V and 0 bases from J, with 10 bases between. The CDR3 protein is CASSLNSPDQETQYF. The CDR3 region has the DNA TGCGCCAGCAGCTTGAATTCGCCGGACCAAGAGACCCAGTACTTC.

The chain has TRBV7-9 and TRBJ1-5, with 7 bases fitting TRBD1. From germline, CDR1 is SEHNR and CDR2 FQNEAQ (reference sequence). The length of the CDR3 is 13 residues. V lost 6 bases to trimming and J lost 5 bases; unmatched junction nucleotides: 4. The chain's CDR3 is CASSFTGDQPQHF. CDR3 in DNA: TGTGCCAGCAGTTTTACAGGGGATCAGCCCCAGCATTTT.

This clonotype was found once. This chain joins TRBV6-2 or TRBV6-3 and TRBJ2-7; D call uncertain. CDR1 is MNHEY, CDR2 SVGEGT, per germline. V was pared by 5 bases and J by 5 bases, with 25 bases between. This CDR3 is 17 amino acids long. CDR3 sequence: CASSPLGFPQHIHEQYF. The CDR3 nucleotides are TGTGCCAGCAGTCCTCTGGGGTTTCCCCAACATATCCACGAGCAGTACTTC.

The chain recombines TRBV30 with TRBJ2-5; D gene unclear. The ends were cut back, 1 base at V and 4 bases at J, with 7 bases in the middle. The CDR3 runs 12 residues. Germline assignment: CDR1 GTSNPN and CDR2 SVGIG (reference sequence). The CDR3: CAWSALGETQYF. The CDR3, as DNA: TGTGCCTGGAGTGCTTTGGGAGAGACCCAGTACTTC.

The V call is TRBV6-5, the J call TRBJ2-5; the D gene could be TRBD1 or TRBD2 (6 bases each). The CDR3 is 14 amino acids. Per the germline V gene, CDR1 is MNHEY and CDR2 is SVGAGI. The V and J ends lost 7 bases and 5 bases respectively, with 17 bases between them. The DNA for the CDR3 is TGTGCCAGCACCACAGGAGGGGGTAGGGAGACCCAGTACTTC. Translated: CASTTGGGRETQYF.

The J gene is TRBJ1-1, the V gene TRBV5-1; D may be TRBD1 (5 bases). This CDR3 has 13 amino acids. V lost 7 bases and J 1 base, leaving 11 bases between the germline ends. Germline assignment: CDR1 SGHRS and CDR2 YFSETQ. CDR3 DNA sequence: TGCGCCAGCTACGACAGCCAGAACACTGAAGCTTTCTTT. Translating gives CASYDSQNTEAFF.

V is TRBV29-1 and J is TRBJ1-1, with a tentative D call TRBD1 (5 bases). V lost 0 bases and J lost 5, with 10 bases in between. CDR3 size: 13 residues. CDR1 is SQVTM, CDR2 ANQGSEA, per germline. The CDR3 reads CSVEDSGQTEAFF. As DNA, the CDR3 is TGCAGCGTTGAAGACTCAGGGCAAACTGAAGCTTTCTTT.

The V gene is TRBV12-3 or TRBV12-4, the J gene TRBJ2-6; no clear D gene. The germline V and J ends were trimmed by 6 bases and 2 bases, with 5 bases remaining between them. This CDR3 spans 13 amino acids. CDR3 sequence: CASRVTGANVLTF. CDR3 nucleotides: TGTGCCAGCAGGGTGACTGGGGCCAACGTCCTGACTTTC.

V usage is TRBV20-1 and J usage is TRBJ2-2, with 13 bases lining up with TRBD2. The J segment lost 4 bases and the V segment lost 5 bases, leaving 4 bases of the junction unmatched. The CDR3 is 15 residues long. The germline V gene has CDR1 DFQATT and CDR2 SNEGSKA (reference sequence). CDR3 sequence reads: CSASRLAGGTGELFF. The CDR3 DNA is TGCAGTGCTTCTCGACTAGCGGGAGGCACCGGGGAGCTGTTTTTT.

Only one count was recorded for this clonotype. The V gene is TRBV5-1, the J gene TRBJ2-7; D may be TRBD2 (6 bases). V was trimmed by 4 bases and J by 2 bases, leaving 16 bases between them. CDR1 SGHRS and CDR2 YFSETQ come from the germline V gene. There are 15 residues in the CDR3. This chain's CDR3 is CASSLRLVRPYEQYF. The CDR3, as DNA: TGCGCCAGCAGCCTAAGACTAGTTCGGCCCTACGAGCAGTACTTC.

The V gene is TRBV19, the J gene TRBJ1-1; 8 positions agree with TRBD1. The V gene end was trimmed by 6 bases and the J gene end by 4 bases; junction bases not matched to a gene: 4. This CDR3 region has 13 residues. Germline V gene data show CDR1 as LNHDA and CDR2 as SQIVND (reference sequence). The CDR3 DNA sequence: TGTGCCAGTAGGGGACAGGTCCCCACTGAAGCTTTCTTT. Translated: CASRGQVPTEAFF.

The CDR3 bases are TGTGCCAGCAGCTGGAACTGGAGGGAGACCCAGTACTTC. Translated: CASSWNWRETQYF. The chain is built from TRBV7-2 and TRBJ2-5; maybe TRBD2 (5 bases). Germline assignment: CDR1 SGHTA and CDR2 FQGNSA. The CDR3 extends over 13 amino acids. V was trimmed by 4 bases and J by 5 bases, leaving 11 bases between them.

This chain joins TRBV25-1 and TRBJ2-2; unclear D gene. The CDR3 consists of 14 residues. Germline values: CDR1 MGHDK, CDR2 SYGVNS. Trimming shortened V by 1 base and J by 1 base, and 4 bases separated the two germline ends. The CDR3 bases are TGTGCCAGCAGTGAATCGGTGAACACCGGGGAGCTGTTTTTT. It codes for CASSESVNTGELFF.

The count of this clonotype is one. The V and J genes are TRBV30 and TRBJ1-3, with TRBD1 matching 10 bases. V lost 1 base, J lost 2 bases, and 2 bases stayed unmatched. There are 15 residues in the CDR3. Looked up from germline, CDR1 is GTSNPN and CDR2 is SVGIG (reference sequence). The CDR3 DNA reads as TGTGCCTGGAGTGACGGGACAGGGGCTGGAAACACCATATATTTT. It codes for CAWSDGTGAGNTIYF.

The chain is built from TRBV9 and TRBJ2-5, with a possible D match to TRBD2 (5 bases). V lost 3 bases, J lost 3 bases, and 6 bases lay in between. The CDR3 runs 12 residues. Germline V gene data show CDR1 as SGDLS and CDR2 as YYNGEE. The CDR3 reads CASSGGKETQYF. In DNA, the CDR3 is TGTGCCAGCAGCGGAGGGAAAGAGACCCAGTACTTC. Looking up the rest from reference TRBV9 and TRBJ2-5 gives the full variable domain: DSGVTQTPKHLITATGQRVTLRCSPRSGDLSVYWYQQSLDQGLQFLIQYYNGEERAKGNILERFSAQQFPDLHSELNLSSLELGDSALYFCASSGGKETQYFGPGTRLLVL.

This chain uses TRBV3-1 with TRBJ2-1; 10 bases map to TRBD1. Germline CDR1 is LGHDT and CDR2 is YNNKEL (reference sequence). The CDR3 spans 17 residues. Trimming took 8 bases from V and 9 from J; bases not matched to a gene: 19. Here the CDR3 DNA reads TGTGCCAGCGCAAAAAATCCGGGACAGGGGTTTGTCACTGAGCAGTTCTTC. Its translation: CASAKNPGQGFVTEQFF.

This chain joins TRBV30 and TRBJ2-3; 11 nucleotides agree with TRBD1. The CDR3 totals 15 residues. Germline V CDR1 and CDR2: GTSNPN, SVGIG (reference sequence). Unmatched junction bases numbered 8, after V lost 5 bases and J lost 4 bases. CDR3 bases: TGTGCCTGGGCGTCAGGACAGGGGGCCTCAGATACGCAGTATTTT. Residues: CAWASGQGASDTQYF.

This chain links TRBV5-1 with TRBJ1-5; TRBD1 matches at 7 bases. Germline CDR1 is SGHRS and CDR2 is YFSETQ. Unmatched junction bases numbered 7, after V lost 5 bases and J lost 8 bases. This CDR3 is built from 13 residues. The DNA for the CDR3 is TGCGCCAGCAGTTCACAGGGGTTTGAGCCCCAGCATTTT. It translates to CASSSQGFEPQHF.

This clonotype was seen more than once but under ten times. The J gene is TRBJ2-3, the V gene TRBV5-6, with 7 positions matching TRBD2. This CDR3 region has 15 residues. Germline V gene data show CDR1 as SGHDT and CDR2 as YYEEEE. The V and J ends lost 3 bases and 2 bases, in that order; junction bases with no gene match: 6. CDR3 sequence (DNA): TGTGCCAGCAGCTCCTCTAGCGGAGCCACAGATACGCAGTATTTT. Protein product: CASSSSSGATDTQYF.

This chain joins TRBV12-3 or TRBV12-4 and TRBJ2-1, with D tentatively TRBD1 or TRBD2 (6 bases each). This CDR3 region has 15 residues. The germline V and J ends were trimmed by 10 bases and 8 bases, with 24 bases remaining between them. The CDR3 protein is CAITPRGTTGDEQFF. In DNA form, the CDR3 reads TGTGCCATCACACCTAGGGGGACCACGGGGGATGAGCAGTTCTTC.

The CDR3 sequence is CASSLEFRIQYF. CDR3 DNA sequence: TGTGCCAGCAGCTTAGAATTTAGGATTCAGTACTTC. The V and J genes are TRBV7-9 and TRBJ2-4, with D unresolved. Germline V lookup: CDR1 SEHNR, CDR2 FQNEAQ (reference sequence). Trimming removed 1 base at V and 10 bases at J, with 8 bases between. CDR3 length: 12 amino acids.

This chain joins TRBV7-2 and TRBJ1-5; no firm D call. Germline CDR1 and CDR2: SGHTA and FQGNSA. The CDR3 has 15 residues. V dropped 4 bases and J dropped 2 bases, with 12 bases sitting between them. CDR3 residues: CASSSDPLGNQPQHF. Here the CDR3 DNA reads TGTGCCAGCAGCTCGGATCCCCTGGGCAATCAGCCCCAGCATTTT.

The chain carries TRBV20-1 and TRBJ2-5, with 11 positions matching TRBD2. The CDR3 is 14 residues long. Germline V gene lookup returns CDR1 DFQATT and CDR2 SNEGSKA (reference sequence). V trimming: 5 bases; J trimming: 0 bases; junction bases outside the gene matches: 2. CDR3 loop: CSALAGGNQETQYF. Here the CDR3 DNA reads TGCAGTGCTCTAGCGGGAGGAAACCAAGAGACCCAGTACTTC.

V and J are TRBV4-2 and TRBJ2-5; 16 positions agree with TRBD2. The V gene's germline CDR1 is LGHNA and CDR2 YNFKEQ. The trim removed 1 base at V and 5 bases at J, leaving 4 bases unmatched. The CDR3 has 17 amino acids. CDR3 region: CASSQGGTSGRAETQYF. In DNA form, the CDR3 reads TGTGCCAGCAGCCAAGGTGGGACTAGCGGGAGGGCCGAGACCCAGTACTTC.

This clonotype was picked up one time. J is TRBJ1-2 and V is TRBV7-9, with 12 bases aligning to TRBD1. CDR3 length: 17 residues. The germline gives CDR1 SEHNR, CDR2 FQNEAQ (reference sequence). V shed 5 bases and J 8 bases; nucleotides not matched to a gene: 15. DNA of the CDR3: TGTGCCAGCAGCGCTACAAAATGGGACAGGGGGCCAGGCGGCTACACCTTC. Its protein product is CASSATKWDRGPGGYTF.

This chain connects TRBV7-2 to TRBJ2-1; possibly TRBD2 for D (5 bases). Germline V gene lookup returns CDR1 SGHTA and CDR2 FQGNSA. The CDR3 totals 15 residues. V lost 0 bases and J lost 4, with 10 bases in between. The CDR3 nucleotides read TGTGCCAGCAGCTTAGCGGGAGTGACATACAATGAGCAGTTCTTC. It encodes CASSLAGVTYNEQFF.

This chain links TRBV10-3 with TRBJ2-1, with TRBD2 as a possible D gene (5 bases). V was trimmed by 3 bases and J by 4 bases, leaving 16 bases between them. Germline assignment: CDR1 ENHRY and CDR2 SYGVKD. The CDR3 contains 16 residues. CDR3 sequence: CAISEMSMRDYNEQFF. The CDR3 DNA reads TGTGCCATCAGTGAAATGTCAATGAGGGATTACAATGAGCAGTTCTTC.